A selection of T cell receptor beta chains follows, all from one sample in a study of control samples from healthy donors and cancer patients. The method was immunoSEQ multiplex PCR; TCRdb's version includes in-frame clones alone and lacks a portion of them. This table holds fewer than 200,000 clones, 96% found once. Input material: blood. These receptors were taken from a young woman in good health. Each CDR3 is given with its conserved first and last residue. Each record gives: clone size, D gene, V gene, J gene, CDR3 DNA, CDR3 protein. The D gene is left open where the match is weak. Not all rows give a size; the values are once, few, many and, for expanded clones, a class.

clone_size: NA
d_call: TRBD1
v_call: TRBV9
j_call: TRBJ2-7
cdr3_nt: TGTGCCAGCAGCGTAGGAACAGGGGGCTTTTTGTACGAGCAGTACTTC
cdr3_aa: CASSVGTGGFLYEQYF

clone_size: once
d_call: NA
v_call: TRBV9
j_call: TRBJ1-2
cdr3_nt: TGTGCCAGCAGCGGGAACAGTATTCTAAACTATGGCTACACCTTC
cdr3_aa: CASSGNSILNYGYTF

clone_size: NA
d_call: NA
v_call: TRBV7-9
j_call: TRBJ2-7
cdr3_nt: TGTGCCAGCAGCTTAGAGCTAGTGACCCGTTCCTACGAGCAGTACTTC
cdr3_aa: CASSLELVTRSYEQYF

clone_size: once
d_call: NA
v_call: TRBV5-1
j_call: TRBJ1-2
cdr3_nt: TGCGCCAGCAGCTTGGTCTTGTGGGACCCGAATTACTATGGCTACACCTTC
cdr3_aa: CASSLVLWDPNYYGYTF

clone_size: NA
d_call: TRBD1
v_call: TRBV5-5
j_call: TRBJ2-1
cdr3_nt: TGTGCCAGCAGTCGGGACAGGGGTTCCCATGAGCAGTTCTTC
cdr3_aa: CASSRDRGSHEQFF

clone_size: NA
d_call: NA
v_call: TRBV2
j_call: TRBJ2-7
cdr3_nt: TGTGCCAGCAGTCCCTGGGGGGTTTACGAGCAGTACTTC
cdr3_aa: CASSPWGVYEQYF

clone_size: once
d_call: TRBD1
v_call: TRBV6-5
j_call: TRBJ1-4
cdr3_nt: TGTGCCAGCAGTCTACGGACAGGGGCGGATGGAAAACTGTTTTTT
cdr3_aa: CASSLRTGADGKLFF

clone_size: NA
d_call: TRBD2
v_call: TRBV19
j_call: TRBJ2-1
cdr3_nt: TGTGCCAGTAGTATGTCTAGCGGGAGGGGTGAGCAGTTCTTC
cdr3_aa: CASSMSSGRGEQFF

clone_size: NA
d_call: NA
v_call: TRBV27
j_call: TRBJ1-1
cdr3_nt: TGTGCCAGCAGTTTATCGCAGGGGTCGGCTGAAGCTTTCTTT
cdr3_aa: CASSLSQGSAEAFF

clone_size: NA
d_call: NA
v_call: TRBV5-8
j_call: TRBJ2-7
cdr3_nt: TGTGCCAGCAGCCTCGGGACGCATAGCTCCTACGAGCAGTACTTC
cdr3_aa: CASSLGTHSSYEQYF

clone_size: NA
d_call: NA
v_call: TRBV19
j_call: TRBJ1-6
cdr3_nt: TGTGCCAGTAGTATATCGTCGGCAGTCTCACCCCTCCACTTT
cdr3_aa: CASSISSAVSPLHF

clone_size: NA
d_call: NA
v_call: TRBV6-4
j_call: TRBJ2-3
cdr3_nt: TGTGCCAGCAGTGACTCCTTCGGCACAGATACGCAGTATTTT
cdr3_aa: CASSDSFGTDTQYF

clone_size: NA
d_call: TRBD1
v_call: TRBV24-1
j_call: TRBJ1-2
cdr3_nt: TGTGCCACCAGTGATTCGGACAGGGTGAACTATGGCTACACCTTC
cdr3_aa: CATSDSDRVNYGYTF

clone_size: NA
d_call: NA
v_call: TRBV25-1
j_call: TRBJ2-3
cdr3_nt: TGTGCCAGCAGTGCCCCCTCAAACACAGATACGCAGTATTTT
cdr3_aa: CASSAPSNTDTQYF

clone_size: NA
d_call: NA
v_call: TRBV7-9
j_call: TRBJ2-5
cdr3_nt: TGTGCCAGCAGCTTAGTGCCTAGGTTGGAGACCCAGTACTTC
cdr3_aa: CASSLVPRLETQYF

clone_size: NA
d_call: NA
v_call: TRBV21-1
j_call: TRBJ2-1
cdr3_nt: TGTGCCAGCAGCAAAGTAACAGACTTCTCCTACAATGAGCAGTTCTTC
cdr3_aa: CASSKVTDFSYNEQFF

clone_size: NA
d_call: TRBD1
v_call: TRBV19
j_call: TRBJ2-4
cdr3_nt: TGTGCCAGTAGATTCCCTCAACCGGGACAGGGGGCATGGTCGAACATTCAGTACTTC
cdr3_aa: CASRFPQPGQGAWSNIQYF

clone_size: NA
d_call: TRBD1
v_call: TRBV27
j_call: TRBJ2-7
cdr3_nt: TGTGCCAGCGGATTATGGGACCGACAGGGAGTCAACTACGAGCAGTACTTC
cdr3_aa: CASGLWDRQGVNYEQYF

clone_size: once
d_call: TRBD1
v_call: TRBV28
j_call: TRBJ1-1
cdr3_nt: TGTGCCAGCAGTTTCCCCAAGACAGGGTCTCCCGGGACTGAAGCTTTCTTT
cdr3_aa: CASSFPKTGSPGTEAFF

clone_size: NA
d_call: NA
v_call: TRBV2
j_call: TRBJ1-5
cdr3_nt: TGTGCCAGCAGAGGTGGAGATCGCAATCAGCCCCAGCATTTT
cdr3_aa: CASRGGDRNQPQHF

clone_size: NA
d_call: NA
v_call: TRBV29-1
j_call: TRBJ2-3
cdr3_nt: TGCAGCGTCACCGACAGCACAGATACGCAGTATTTT
cdr3_aa: CSVTDSTDTQYF

clone_size: NA
d_call: NA
v_call: TRBV30
j_call: TRBJ1-2
cdr3_nt: TGTGCCTGGAATTCACTCGGGGCCAGGCTGGACTATGGCTACACCTTC
cdr3_aa: CAWNSLGARLDYGYTF

clone_size: NA
d_call: TRBD1
v_call: TRBV30
j_call: TRBJ1-2
cdr3_nt: TGTGCCTGGAGGACCCCTAACAGGGGGTCCAACTATGGCTACACCTTC
cdr3_aa: CAWRTPNRGSNYGYTF

clone_size: once
d_call: NA
v_call: TRBV19
j_call: TRBJ2-1
cdr3_nt: TGTGCCAGTAGTATGTCCTCCGGGGGCAATGAGCAGTTCTTC
cdr3_aa: CASSMSSGGNEQFF

clone_size: NA
d_call: NA
v_call: TRBV2
j_call: TRBJ1-2
cdr3_nt: TGTGCCACTAAATACAACAGGGCCTTAGGAGGAGGCTACACCTTC
cdr3_aa: CATKYNRALGGGYTF

clone_size: NA
d_call: NA
v_call: TRBV7-8
j_call: TRBJ1-4
cdr3_nt: TGTGCCAGCAGCCTGTTGGGTGAAAAACTGTTTTTT
cdr3_aa: CASSLLGEKLFF